What follows are 18 T cell receptor beta chains derived from one specimen sequenced in a study of technical replicates of blood from several donors. Generated by immunoSEQ multiplex PCR, the TCRdb table keeps only in-frame clones and is missing some. The sample comprises some 74,000 clones, 80% to 95% of which are singletons, and approximately 0.4% rests with the top ten. The sequenced material came from T cells isolated from PBMCs. The origin of the receptors is a human donor in good health.

The J gene is TRBJ1-1, the V gene TRBV7-8, with D possibly being TRBD1 (5 bases). V was cut by 3 bases and J by 4 bases, with 18 bases left in between. The germline V gene has CDR1 SGHVS and CDR2 FQNEAQ. The CDR3 extends over 16 amino acids. CDR3 sequence reads: CASSFGGGILGTEAFF. The CDR3 bases are TGTGCCAGCAGCTTCGGGGGGGGTATTCTGGGCACTGAAGCTTTCTTT.

The chain carries TRBV30 and TRBJ1-5; D ambiguous. V lost 5 bases to trimming and J lost 13 bases, with 18 bases between them. CDR3 length equals 12 residues. In germline, CDR1 is GTSNPN, CDR2 SVGIG (reference sequence). CDR3 bases: TGTGCCTGGGAGTCCTTGGGAGGTCCGCAGCATTTT. This translates into CAWESLGGPQHF.

The V gene is TRBV4-2, the J gene TRBJ2-1; 9 bases map to TRBD2. CDR1 is LGHNA and CDR2 is YNFKEQ in the germline V gene. V was clipped by 1 base and J by 12 bases; unmatched bases: 7. CDR3 size: 14 residues. The CDR3 region is CASSQGSSGIRQFF. Here the CDR3 DNA reads TGTGCCAGCAGCCAAGGTTCTAGCGGGATAAGGCAGTTCTTC.

The chain has TRBV19 and TRBJ2-2, with 10 bases fitting TRBD1. The trim removed 3 bases at V and 7 bases at J, leaving 5 bases unmatched. In germline, CDR1 is LNHDA, CDR2 SQIVND (reference sequence). The CDR3 loop spans 15 amino acids. The CDR3 coding sequence is TGTGCCAGTAGTATCCGACAGGGGGCGGGCGGGGAGCTGTTTTTT. Encoded protein: CASSIRQGAGGELFF. The whole variable domain, filled in from reference TRBV19 and TRBJ2-2, reads DGGITQSPKYLFRKEGQNVTLSCEQNLNHDAMYWYRQDPGQGLRLIYYSQIVNDFQKGDIAEGYSVSREKKESFPLTVTSAQKNPTAFYLCASSIRQGAGGELFFGEGSRLTVL.

The rearrangement uses TRBV27 and TRBJ2-7; D is possibly TRBD1 (6 bases). The CDR3 totals 15 residues. CDR1 is MNHEY, CDR2 SMNVEV, per germline (reference sequence). V lost 6 bases, J lost 2 bases, and 17 bases lay in between. CDR3 protein: CASSRTARNPYEQYF. In DNA form, the CDR3 reads TGTGCCAGCAGCCGGACAGCCCGGAATCCCTACGAGCAGTACTTC.

The rearrangement links TRBV9 to TRBJ1-3; the D gene is possibly TRBD1 (6 bases). Germline lookup yields CDR1 SGDLS and CDR2 YYNGEE. V gave up 3 bases and J gave up 0 bases, with 10 bases separating them. The CDR3 loop spans 15 amino acids. CDR3 region: CASSASGASGNTIYF. Here the CDR3 DNA reads TGTGCCAGCAGCGCGTCAGGGGCCTCTGGAAACACCATATATTTT.

J is TRBJ2-7 and V is TRBV9, with D tentatively TRBD1 (6 bases). The CDR3 length is 16 residues. CDR1 is SGDLS and CDR2 is YYNGEE in the germline V gene. Trimming removed 4 bases at V and 4 bases at J, with 21 bases between. The DNA of the CDR3 is TGTGCCAGCAGCCCTCACCGGGACAAAAAAAAGTACGAGCAGTACTTC. Translated, it gives CASSPHRDKKKYEQYF. The full variable domain, with the rest looked up from reference TRBV9 and TRBJ2-7, is DSGVTQTPKHLITATGQRVTLRCSPRSGDLSVYWYQQSLDQGLQFLIQYYNGEERAKGNILERFSAQQFPDLHSELNLSSLELGDSALYFCASSPHRDKKKYEQYFGPGTRLTVT.

The V and J genes are TRBV5-4 and TRBJ2-2, with D maybe TRBD1 (5 bases). Germline CDR1 and CDR2: SGHNT and YYREEE (reference sequence). This CDR3 has 14 residues. V lost 2 bases to trimming and J lost 8 bases, with 13 bases between them. This chain's CDR3 is CASSLYGARGELFF. In DNA, the CDR3 is TGTGCCAGCAGCTTATATGGGGCGCGGGGGGAGCTGTTTTTT.

The V and J genes are TRBV25-1 and TRBJ2-2, with D possibly being TRBD2 (5 bases). V gave up 3 bases and J gave up 5 bases, with 13 bases separating them. Germline loops: CDR1 MGHDK, CDR2 SYGVNS. This CDR3 is 15 amino acids long. The CDR3 loop is CASSERRKGTGELFF. The CDR3 DNA is TGTGCCAGCAGTGAGAGGAGGAAAGGGACCGGGGAGCTGTTTTTT.

The chain combines TRBV2 with TRBJ2-1, with 7 bases matching TRBD1. V gave up 2 bases and J gave up 9 bases; unmatched junction bases: 13. Germline V gene data show CDR1 as SNHLY and CDR2 as FYNNEI. The CDR3 spans 16 residues. The chain's CDR3 is CASSEPLGGAFGEQFF. CDR3 DNA: TGTGCCAGCAGTGAACCGTTAGGGGGCGCGTTTGGTGAGCAGTTCTTC.

The J gene is TRBJ2-7, the V gene TRBV5-1; D gene unclear. The CDR3 totals 13 residues. Trimming cost V 4 bases and J 3 bases, with 11 bases left between them. Germline CDR1 SGHRS, CDR2 YFSETQ. The CDR3 DNA reads TGCGCCAGCAGCCGAGACACCCACTACGAGCAGTACTTC. Encoded protein: CASSRDTHYEQYF.

This chain links TRBV10-3 with TRBJ2-3, with D unresolved. The germline V and J ends were trimmed by 0 bases and 0 bases, with 13 bases remaining between them. The CDR3 is 17 residues long. Looked up from germline, CDR1 is ENHRY and CDR2 is SYGVKD. The CDR3 reads CAISESLSSGSTDTQYF. The CDR3 nucleotides are TGTGCCATCAGTGAGTCGCTTTCTTCCGGGAGCACAGATACGCAGTATTTT.

The genes are TRBV11-2 and TRBJ2-7, with 8 bases lining up with TRBD1. Per germline, CDR1 SGHAT and CDR2 FQNNGV. The CDR3 loop spans 16 amino acids. V lost 2 bases to trimming and J lost 0 bases; unmatched junction nucleotides: 6. Written as DNA, the CDR3 is TGTGCCAGCAGCTTATTACAGGGGGTCCCCTCCTACGAGCAGTACTTC. Translation: CASSLLQGVPSYEQYF.

This sequence joins TRBV7-3 and TRBJ2-5; unclear D gene. The CDR3 has 15 residues. V gave up 0 bases and J gave up 4 bases, with 12 bases separating them. Germline V CDR1 and CDR2: SGHTA, FQGTGA. The CDR3 is CASSLTAGHGETQYF. CDR3 nucleotide sequence: TGTGCCAGCAGCTTAACGGCAGGCCACGGAGAGACCCAGTACTTC.

About this clone: This sample also contains other DNA sequences that code for the same CDR3. CDR3 DNA: TGTGCCAGCCGCGGGGCGGGGGCCTACGAGCAGTACTTC. Translating it yields CASRGAGAYEQYF. This rearrangement joins TRBV6-1 to TRBJ2-7, with TRBD2 matching 7 bases. Germline trimming cut 8 bases from V and 2 bases from J; bases unmatched to any gene: 6. Germline V CDR1 and CDR2: MNHNS, SASEGT. CDR3 length equals 13 residues.

Here the CDR3 reads CASSQEIIESYEQYF. The CDR3 DNA sequence: TGCGCCAGCAGCCAAGAGATCATCGAGAGCTACGAGCAGTACTTC. The chain joins TRBV4-1 to TRBJ2-7; D gene unclear. The V end lost 0 bases, the J end lost 3 bases, and 12 bases lay between the germline ends. The CDR3 totals 15 residues. Germline CDR1 reads MGHRA; CDR2 reads YSYEKL.

The chain is built from TRBV7-9 and TRBJ2-1; 7 bases fit TRBD2. Germline-derived CDR1 and CDR2 are SEHNR and FQNEAQ (reference sequence). J gave up 2 bases and V 11 bases, and 3 bases lay outside the gene matches. The length of the CDR3 is 12 residues. DNA of the CDR3: TGTGCCGCGGGGGTTCCCTACAATGAGCAGTTCTTC. This sequence encodes CAAGVPYNEQFF.

The V and J genes are TRBV7-9 and TRBJ2-7; 10 bases map to TRBD1. With 5 bases clipped from V and 4 bases from J, the junction kept 8 bases outside the gene matches. Germline CDR1 reads SEHNR; CDR2 reads FQNEAQ (reference sequence). There are 15 residues in the CDR3. The CDR3 DNA sequence: TGTGCCAGCAGCCATGAGCCGGGACAGGGGTACGAGCAGTACTTC. It specifies CASSHEPGQGYEQYF.